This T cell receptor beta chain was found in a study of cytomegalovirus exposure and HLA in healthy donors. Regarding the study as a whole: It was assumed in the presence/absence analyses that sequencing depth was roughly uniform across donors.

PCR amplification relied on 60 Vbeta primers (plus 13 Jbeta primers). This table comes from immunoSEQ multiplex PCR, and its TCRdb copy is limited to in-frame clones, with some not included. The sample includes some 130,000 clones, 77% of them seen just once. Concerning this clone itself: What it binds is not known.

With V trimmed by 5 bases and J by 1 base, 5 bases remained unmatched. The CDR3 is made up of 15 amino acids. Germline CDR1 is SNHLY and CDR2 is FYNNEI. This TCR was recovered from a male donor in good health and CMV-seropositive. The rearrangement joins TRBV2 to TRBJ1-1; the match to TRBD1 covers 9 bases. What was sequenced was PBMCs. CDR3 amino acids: CASSNGQGRNTEAFF. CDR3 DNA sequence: TGTGCCAGCAGTAATGGACAGGGGAGGAACACTGAAGCTTTCTTT.